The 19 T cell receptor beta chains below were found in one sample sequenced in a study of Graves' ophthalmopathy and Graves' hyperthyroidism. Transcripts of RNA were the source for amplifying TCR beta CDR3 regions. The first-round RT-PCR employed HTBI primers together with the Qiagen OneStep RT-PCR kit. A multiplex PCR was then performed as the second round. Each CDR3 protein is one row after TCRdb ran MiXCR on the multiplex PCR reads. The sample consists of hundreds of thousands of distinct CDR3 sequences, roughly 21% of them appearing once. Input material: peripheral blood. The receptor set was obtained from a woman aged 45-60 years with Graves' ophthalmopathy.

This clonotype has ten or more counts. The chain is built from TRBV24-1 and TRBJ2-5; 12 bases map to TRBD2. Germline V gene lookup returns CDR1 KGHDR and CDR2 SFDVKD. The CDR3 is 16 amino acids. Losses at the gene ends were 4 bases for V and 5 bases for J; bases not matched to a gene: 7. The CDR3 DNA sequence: TGTGCCACCAGTGAGGCCCTAGCGGGAGGGCCGGAGACCCAGTACTTC. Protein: CATSEALAGGPETQYF.

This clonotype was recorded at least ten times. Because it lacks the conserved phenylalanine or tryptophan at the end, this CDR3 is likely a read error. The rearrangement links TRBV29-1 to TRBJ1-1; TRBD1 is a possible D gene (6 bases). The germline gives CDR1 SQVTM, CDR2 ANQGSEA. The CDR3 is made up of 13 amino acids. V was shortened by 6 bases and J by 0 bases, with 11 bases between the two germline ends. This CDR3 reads CSVVGQMNTEAFS. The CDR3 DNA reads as TGCAGCGTGGTAGGACAGATGAACACTGAAGCTTTCTCT.

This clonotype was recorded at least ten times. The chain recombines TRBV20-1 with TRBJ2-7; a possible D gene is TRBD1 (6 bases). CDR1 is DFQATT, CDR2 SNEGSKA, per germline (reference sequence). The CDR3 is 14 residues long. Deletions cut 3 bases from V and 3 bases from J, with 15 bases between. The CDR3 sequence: CSASPPGDDYEQYF. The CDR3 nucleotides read TGCAGTGCTAGCCCGCCAGGGGACGACTACGAGCAGTACTTC.

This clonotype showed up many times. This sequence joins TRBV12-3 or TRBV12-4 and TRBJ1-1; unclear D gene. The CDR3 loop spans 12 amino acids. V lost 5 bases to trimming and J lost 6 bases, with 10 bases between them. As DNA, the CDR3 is TGTGCCAGCAGTCCTCGAGGCCCTGAAGCTTTCTTT. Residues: CASSPRGPEAFF.

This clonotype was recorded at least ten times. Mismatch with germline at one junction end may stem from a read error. The CDR3 DNA follows: TGTACCAGCAGTGCCGGGACAGGGGTTTTGGCTTTCTTT. The encoded protein is CTSSAGTGVLAFF. The chain links TRBV27 to TRBJ1-1, with TRBD1 matching over 10 bases. The CDR3 loop spans 13 amino acids. CDR1 is MNHEY, CDR2 SMNVEV, per germline (reference sequence).

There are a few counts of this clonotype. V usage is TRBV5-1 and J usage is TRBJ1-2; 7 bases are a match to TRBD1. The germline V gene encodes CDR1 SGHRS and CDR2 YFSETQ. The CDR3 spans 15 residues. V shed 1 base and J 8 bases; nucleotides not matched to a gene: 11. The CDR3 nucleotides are TGCGCCAGCAGCTTGATGGAGGGACCACAGGGGGGCTACACCTTC. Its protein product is CASSLMEGPQGGYTF.

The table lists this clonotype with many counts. Here the CDR3 reads CATSDGDSDEQYF. The CDR3 DNA is TGTGCCACCAGTGACGGGGACAGCGATGAGCAGTACTTC. The chain links TRBV24-1 to TRBJ2-7; 7 bases line up with TRBD1. CDR3 length equals 13 residues. The germline V gene has CDR1 KGHDR and CDR2 SFDVKD. Trimming took 4 bases from V and 7 from J; bases not matched to a gene: 6.

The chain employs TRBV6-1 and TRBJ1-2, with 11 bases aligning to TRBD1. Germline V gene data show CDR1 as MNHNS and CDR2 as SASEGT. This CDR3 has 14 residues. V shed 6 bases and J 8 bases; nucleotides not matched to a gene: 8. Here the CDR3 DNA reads TGTGCCAGCAGCCGGACAGGGGGCGTTGGAGGCTACACCTTC. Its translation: CASSRTGGVGGYTF.

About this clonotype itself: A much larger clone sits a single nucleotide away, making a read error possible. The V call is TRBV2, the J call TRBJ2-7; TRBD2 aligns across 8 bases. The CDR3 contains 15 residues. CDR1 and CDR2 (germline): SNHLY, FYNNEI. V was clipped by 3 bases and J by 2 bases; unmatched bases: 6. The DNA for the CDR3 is TGTGCCAGCAGTGAGGTTCCAGCGGGAGCCTACGAGCAGTACTTC. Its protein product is CASSEVPAGAYEQYF.

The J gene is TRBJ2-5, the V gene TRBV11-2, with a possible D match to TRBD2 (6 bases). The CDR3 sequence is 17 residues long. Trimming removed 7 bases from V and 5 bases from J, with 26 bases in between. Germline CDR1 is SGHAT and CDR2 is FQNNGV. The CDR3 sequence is CASTPPGTQHRTETQYF. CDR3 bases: TGTGCCAGCACCCCCCCCGGGACTCAACACCGAACGGAGACCCAGTACTTC.

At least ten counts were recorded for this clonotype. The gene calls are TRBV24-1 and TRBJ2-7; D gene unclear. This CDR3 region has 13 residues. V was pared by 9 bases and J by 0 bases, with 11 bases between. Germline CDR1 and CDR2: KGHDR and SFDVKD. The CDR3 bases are TGTGCCACCCTTGAGCTTTTCTCCTACGAGCAGTACTTC. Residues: CATLELFSYEQYF.

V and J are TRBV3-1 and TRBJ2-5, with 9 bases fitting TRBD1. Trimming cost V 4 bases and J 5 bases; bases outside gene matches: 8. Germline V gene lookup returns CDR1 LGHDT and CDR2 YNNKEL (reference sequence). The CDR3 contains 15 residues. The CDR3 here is CASSRTGGSRETQYF. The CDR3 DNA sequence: TGTGCCAGCAGCCGAACAGGGGGCTCTAGGGAGACCCAGTACTTC.

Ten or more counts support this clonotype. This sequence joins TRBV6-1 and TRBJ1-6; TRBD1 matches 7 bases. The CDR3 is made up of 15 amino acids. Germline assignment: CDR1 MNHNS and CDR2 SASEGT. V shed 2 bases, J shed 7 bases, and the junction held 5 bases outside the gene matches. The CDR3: CASSEFDRVNSPLHF. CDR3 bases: TGTGCCAGCAGTGAATTCGACAGGGTGAATTCACCCCTCCACTTT.

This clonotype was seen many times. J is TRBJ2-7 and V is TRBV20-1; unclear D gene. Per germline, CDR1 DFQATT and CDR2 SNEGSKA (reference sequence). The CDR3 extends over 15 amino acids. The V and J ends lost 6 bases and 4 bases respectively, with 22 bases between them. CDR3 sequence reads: CSALPGGATDYEQYF. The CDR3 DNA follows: TGCAGTGCCCTGCCGGGCGGAGCTACGGATTACGAGCAGTACTTC.

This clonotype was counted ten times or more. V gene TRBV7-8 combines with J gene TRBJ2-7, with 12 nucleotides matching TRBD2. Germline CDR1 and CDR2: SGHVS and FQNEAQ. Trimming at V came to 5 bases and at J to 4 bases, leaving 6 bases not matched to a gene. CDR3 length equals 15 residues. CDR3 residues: CASSARLAGAYEQYF. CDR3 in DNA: TGTGCCAGCAGCGCCAGACTAGCGGGAGCGTACGAGCAGTACTTC.

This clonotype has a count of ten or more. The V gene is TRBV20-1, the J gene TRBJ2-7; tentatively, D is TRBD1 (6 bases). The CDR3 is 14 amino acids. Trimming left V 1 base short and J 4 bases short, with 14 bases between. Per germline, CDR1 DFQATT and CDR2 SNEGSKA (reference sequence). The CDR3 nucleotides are TGCAGTGCTAGAGTTGGGACAAGGGTGTACGAGCAGTACTTC. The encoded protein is CSARVGTRVYEQYF.

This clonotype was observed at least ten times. DNA for the CDR3: TGTGCCAGCAGTTTACGGGGGGGTGGCTACACCTTC. Amino acid sequence: CASSLRGGGYTF. The chain employs TRBV12-3 or TRBV12-4 and TRBJ1-2; D may be TRBD1 (5 bases). Trimming took off 2 bases at V and 7 bases at J, with 8 bases between the two ends. The CDR3 sequence is 12 residues long.

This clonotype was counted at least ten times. The CDR3 protein is CSVNRLNTEAFF. Written as DNA, the CDR3 is TGCAGCGTGAACAGGCTGAACACTGAAGCTTTCTTT. The chain uses TRBV29-1 and TRBJ1-1; D is perhaps TRBD1 (5 bases). Trimming shortened V by 6 bases and J by 0 bases, and 8 bases separated the two germline ends. The CDR3 extends over 12 amino acids. The germline gives CDR1 SQVTM, CDR2 ANQGSEA.

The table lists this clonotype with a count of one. CDR3 nucleotide sequence: TGTGCCAGCAGCGGATGGCGGGTACAAGAGACCCAGTACTTC. The encoded protein is CASSGWRVQETQYF. This chain uses TRBV7-8 with TRBJ2-5, with a weak D call TRBD2 (5 bases). Per the germline V gene, CDR1 is SGHVS and CDR2 is FQNEAQ. This CDR3 contains 14 residues. Trimming took 5 bases from V and 2 from J, leaving 12 bases between them. The full variable domain, its missing parts supplied by reference TRBV7-8 and TRBJ2-5, is GAGVSQSPRYKVAKRGQDVALRCDPISGHVSLFWYQQALGQGPEFLTYFQNEAQLDKSGLPSDRFFAERPEGSVSTLKIQRTQQEDSAVYLCASSGWRVQETQYFGPGTRLLVL.